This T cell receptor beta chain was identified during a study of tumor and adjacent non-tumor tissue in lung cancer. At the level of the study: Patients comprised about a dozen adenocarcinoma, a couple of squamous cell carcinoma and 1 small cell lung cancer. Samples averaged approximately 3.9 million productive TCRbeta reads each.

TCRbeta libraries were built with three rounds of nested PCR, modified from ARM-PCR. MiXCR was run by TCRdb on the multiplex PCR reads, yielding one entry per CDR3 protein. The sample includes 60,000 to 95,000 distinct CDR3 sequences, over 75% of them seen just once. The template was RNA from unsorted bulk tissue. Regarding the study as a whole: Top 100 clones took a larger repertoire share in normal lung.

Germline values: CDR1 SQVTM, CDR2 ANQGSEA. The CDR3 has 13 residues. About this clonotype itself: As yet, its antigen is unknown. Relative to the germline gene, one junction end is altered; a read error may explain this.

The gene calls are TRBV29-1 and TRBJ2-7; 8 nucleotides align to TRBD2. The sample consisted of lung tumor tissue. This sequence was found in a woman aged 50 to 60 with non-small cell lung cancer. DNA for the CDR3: TGCAACGTTGCAGGGACTAGTCCCTACGAGCAGTACTTC. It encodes CNVAGTSPYEQYF.